This T cell receptor (beta chain) was recovered during a study of shared clonotypes between healthy human individuals. Methods used by the authors: Owing to the provision of junction-only sequences devoid of quality scores by immunoSEQ, filtering differed. Profiled with immunoSEQ multiplex PCR; TCRdb holds only in-frame clones, not every one. V, J and clone size are taken as reported in that table, and D and trimming were inferred from the DNA itself. The table includes about 600,000 clones, almost 97% detected once. Regarding this clone: Its target is unknown.

The CDR3 loop spans 15 amino acids. J gave up 5 bases and V 5 bases, and 10 bases lay outside the gene matches. Germline loops: CDR1 MNHNS, CDR2 SASEGT. Points from the study as a whole: What limited the represented genetic and exposure-history diversity was the small number of donors. Among non-shared clonotypes, generation probabilities were lower than among those shared by all four donors.

The authors divided CD4+ cells into CD45RA+ naive and CD45RA-negative memory subsets. The sample taken for sequencing was naive CD4+ T cells sorted from blood. Subset meaning: CD45RA+ positively selected. The clonotype comes from a woman in her 30s in good health. The chain carries TRBV6-1 and TRBJ2-5, with 8 bases that match TRBD1. Written as DNA, the CDR3 is TGTGCCAGCAGTTTATCGCAGGGGGCTTGGGAGACCCAGTACTTC. Encoded protein: CASSLSQGAWETQYF.